This T cell receptor beta chain was profiled in a study of identical twins. The donors were all healthy and Caucasian. TCRdb re-called the 5' RACE reads through MiXCR, storing one row per CDR3 protein. The sample yields 1.5 million to 2 million distinct CDR3 sequences, less than 40% seen once. CDR3 length equals 15 residues. Germline V gene data show CDR1 as KGHSH and CDR2 as LQKENI. V was clipped by 2 bases and J by 5 bases, with 12 bases between them. Source material: cord blood. The chain joins TRBV18 to TRBJ1-4, with D possibly being TRBD1 (6 bases). The origin of this receptor is a newborn girl in good health. The CDR3 DNA follows: TGTGCCAGCTCACCATCAGGACAGAGAAATGAAAAACTGTTTTTT. Translation gives CASSPSGQRNEKLFF.